This is a list of T cell receptor beta chains from one sample in a study of shared clonotypes between healthy human individuals. TCRdb's copy holds only in-frame clones and misses some; the assay was immunoSEQ multiplex PCR. Of 300,000 or so clones in the sample, around 74% were seen once. The specimen sequenced was memory CD4+ T cells sorted from blood. Every receptor here comes from a man aged 25 to 40 in good health. Each CDR3 is given without its conserved first and last residue. The D gene is left open where the match is weak. Clone size, where shown, is once, few, many, or a class for clones that have expanded.

>TRBJ2-1|TRBV7-8|once|TRBD1
ASRSRTGEWNEQF
>TRBJ2-7|TRBV5-1|once|TRBD1
ASSLAGTGPEQY
>TRBJ1-5|TRBV19|NA|NA
ASRGRDGQPQH
>TRBJ2-3|TRBV10-1|few|NA
ASSESSAGEKDTQY
>TRBJ2-7|TRBV10-3|NA|TRBD2
AISESTGGEGEQY
>TRBJ2-1|TRBV4-1|once|NA
ASSQGAERNEQF
>TRBJ1-1|TRBV2|many|NA
ASSENPGRMVNTEAF
>TRBJ2-6|TRBV7-2|NA|TRBD1
ASSLFGSQGAR
>TRBJ2-7|TRBV6-1|NA|NA
ASSYGRTQY
>TRBJ2-7|TRBV4-1|NA|TRBD2
ASSQTSGTYEQY
>TRBJ2-6|TRBV7-2|NA|NA
ASSLASGANVLT
>TRBJ1-4|TRBV5-4|NA|NA
ASSDRRTNEKLF
>TRBJ1-2|TRBV7-8|NA|TRBD1
ASSLYSGTGSLGYT
>TRBJ2-1|TRBV19|many|NA
ASSMIFAGSSYNEQF
>TRBJ2-3|TRBV7-9|NA|TRBD1
ASSPDRGPDTQY
>TRBJ2-1|TRBV2|once|NA
ASRTQRYEQF
>TRBJ2-7|TRBV4-1|NA|TRBD2
ASSPGLTSGTITAYEQY
>TRBJ2-3|TRBV28|NA|TRBD2
ASSPSGKKTDTQY
>TRBJ1-5|TRBV6-1|NA|NA
ASSERGVSNQPQH
>TRBJ2-6|TRBV12-5|few|NA
ASGPGANVLT
>TRBJ2-2|TRBV2|NA|NA
ASAPGRETGELF
>TRBJ2-3|TRBV18|NA|TRBD2
ASSPLRLAGGYTNTDTQY
>TRBJ2-7|TRBV6-5|NA|TRBD2
ASRRGLAGVFEQY
>TRBJ1-5|TRBV19|few|TRBD1
ASSPTGAFGEPQH